The T cell receptor beta chain described here comes from a study of STAT3 mutations in large granular lymphocyte leukemia. General study results and limits: Every T-cell large granular lymphocyte leukemia patient had at least one immunodominant TCR beta clonotype.

Profiling relied on immunoSEQ multiplex PCR, and the TCRdb table lists in-frame clones only, not all of them. The sample lists 10,000 to 15,000 clones, more than 90% occurring once. Trimming shortened V by 0 bases and J by 5 bases, and 19 bases separated the two germline ends. Germline CDR1 is LGHNA and CDR2 is YNFKEQ. This CDR3 has 17 residues. This clone was found a few times. Its target is not known. This rearrangement joins TRBV4-2 to TRBJ1-1, with no clear D. Sequenced material: peripheral blood mononuclear cells. The TCR comes from a man between 35 and 55 years old with T-cell large granular lymphocyte leukemia. Some clones in this sample may be carry-over from other donors' samples. DNA for the CDR3: TGTGCCAGCAGCCAAGAAGGAGGAAGGGAGATAAGGACTGAAGCTTTCTTT. Encoded protein: CASSQEGGREIRTEAFF.